The rows below give T cell receptor beta chains drawn from one sample of a study of human T cells and chemical hapten exposure. TCRdb analysed the RACE reads with MiXCR anew, one entry per CDR3 protein. The sample shows fewer than 95,000 distinct CDR3 sequences, about 11% of them seen only once. The material was whole blood, obtained in connection with sensitization to the hapten diphenylcyclopropenone (DPC). Receptors were obtained from a man aged 35-49 years with alopecia areata. Some clones in this sample may be carry-over from other donors' samples. Each CDR3 is given with its conserved first and last residue. A D gene is named only where the DNA matches it firmly. Rows may omit the clone size; those that give it use once, few, many or a size class.

D gene,clone size,J gene,V gene,CDR3 protein,CDR3 DNA
NA,NA,TRBJ2-5,TRBV7-2,CASSPGGMLETQYF,TGTGCCAGCAGCCCCGGTGGGATGTTAGAGACCCAGTACTTC
NA,many,TRBJ2-6,TRBV28,CASGSESGANVLTF,TGTGCCAGCGGATCGGAATCTGGGGCCAACGTCCTGACTTTC
NA,few,TRBJ2-7,TRBV6-5,CASSYSYASSGEQYF,TGTGCCAGCAGTTACTCCTATGCCAGTTCAGGCGAGCAGTACTTC
NA,once,TRBJ1-1,TRBV13,CASSPNGGVGAFF,TGTGCCAGCAGCCCGAACGGTGGGGTCGGAGCTTTCTTT
TRBD1,many,TRBJ1-6,TRBV6-5,CATWTGYNSPLHF,TGTGCCACCTGGACAGGGTATAATTCACCCCTCCACTTT
NA,few,TRBJ2-5,TRBV7-9,CASSHVHPTQYF,TGTGCCAGCAGCCATGTCCACCCGACCCAGTACTTC
TRBD2,NA,TRBJ2-2,TRBV6-1,CASSVAGRVNTGELFF,TGTGCCAGCAGTGTTGCCGGGAGGGTGAACACCGGGGAGCTGTTTTTT
NA,NA,TRBJ1-6,TRBV19,CASTVGASSYNSPLHF,TGTGCCAGTACCGTAGGCGCGAGCTCCTATAATTCACCCCTCCACTTT
NA,NA,TRBJ2-3,TRBV7-8,CASSLSHSGEGGTDTQYF,TGTGCCAGCAGCTTAAGTCATTCGGGGGAAGGTGGCACAGATACGCAGTATTTT
TRBD2,many,TRBJ2-5,TRBV4-3,CASSQVPLLAAETQYF,TGCGCCAGCAGCCAAGTCCCGCTACTAGCGGCGGAGACCCAGTACTTC
TRBD1,NA,TRBJ1-2,TRBV6-5,CASSYSGTGAYGYTF,TGTGCCAGCAGTTACTCCGGGACAGGGGCCTATGGCTACACCTTC
TRBD2,few,TRBJ2-4,TRBV5-1,CASSFGLAGVAGNIQYF,TGCGCCAGCAGCTTTGGACTAGCGGGAGTAGCAGGAAACATTCAGTACTTC
TRBD2,NA,TRBJ2-3,TRBV29-1,CSVELVAGGVTDTQYF,TGCAGCGTTGAACTGGTAGCGGGAGGTGTCACAGATACGCAGTATTTT
TRBD2,few,TRBJ2-2,TRBV20-1,CSASGSGSTNTGELFF,TGCAGTGCTAGCGGTAGCGGGAGCACGAACACCGGGGAGCTGTTTTTT
NA,many,TRBJ1-1,TRBV5-1,CASRPLNPNTEAFF,TGCGCCAGCAGGCCACTCAACCCGAACACTGAAGCTTTCTTT
NA,NA,TRBJ2-5,TRBV7-7,CASSGDSSETQYF,TGTGCTAGCAGCGGCGACAGTAGTGAGACCCAGTACTTC
TRBD1,few,TRBJ1-4,TRBV23-1,CASSQSPPRGSGEKLFF,TGCGCCAGCAGTCAATCCCCCCCCAGGGGGTCGGGTGAAAAACTGTTTTTT
NA,few,TRBJ2-3,TRBV9,CASSALGQVPPGTQYF,TGTGCCAGCAGCGCCCTGGGGCAGGTGCCCCCTGGTACGCAGTATTTT
NA,NA,TRBJ1-3,TRBV18,CASSPEGGGVASGNTIYF,TGTGCCAGCTCACCAGAAGGTGGAGGGGTAGCCTCTGGAAACACCATATATTTT